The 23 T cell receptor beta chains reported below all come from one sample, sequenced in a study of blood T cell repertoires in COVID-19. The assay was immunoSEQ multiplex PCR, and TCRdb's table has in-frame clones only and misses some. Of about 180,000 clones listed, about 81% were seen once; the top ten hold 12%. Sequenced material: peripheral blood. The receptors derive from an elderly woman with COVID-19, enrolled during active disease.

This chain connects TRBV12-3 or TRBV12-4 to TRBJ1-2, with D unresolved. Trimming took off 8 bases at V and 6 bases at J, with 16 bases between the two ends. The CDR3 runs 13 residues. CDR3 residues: CASSPERSNGYTF. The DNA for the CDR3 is TGTGCCAGCTCACCGGAGAGGTCTAATGGCTACACCTTC.

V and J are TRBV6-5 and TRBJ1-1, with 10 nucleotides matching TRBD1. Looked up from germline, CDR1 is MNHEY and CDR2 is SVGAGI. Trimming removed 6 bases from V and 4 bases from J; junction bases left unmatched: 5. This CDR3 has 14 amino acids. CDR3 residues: CASSGRTGGTEAFF. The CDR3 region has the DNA TGTGCCAGCAGCGGCCGGACAGGGGGCACTGAAGCTTTCTTT.

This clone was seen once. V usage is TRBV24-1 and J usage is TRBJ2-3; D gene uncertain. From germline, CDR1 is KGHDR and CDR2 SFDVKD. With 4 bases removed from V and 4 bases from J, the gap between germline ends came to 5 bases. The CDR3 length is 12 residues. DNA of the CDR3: TGTGCCACCAGTGACTCAGCAGATACGCAGTATTTT. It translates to CATSDSADTQYF.

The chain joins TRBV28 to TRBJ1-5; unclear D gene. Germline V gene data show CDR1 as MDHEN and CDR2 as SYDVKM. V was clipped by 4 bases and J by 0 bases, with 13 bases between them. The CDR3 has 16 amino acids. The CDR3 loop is CASSSPRHVSNQPQHF. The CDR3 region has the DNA TGTGCCAGCAGTTCCCCCAGACACGTTAGCAATCAGCCCCAGCATTTT.

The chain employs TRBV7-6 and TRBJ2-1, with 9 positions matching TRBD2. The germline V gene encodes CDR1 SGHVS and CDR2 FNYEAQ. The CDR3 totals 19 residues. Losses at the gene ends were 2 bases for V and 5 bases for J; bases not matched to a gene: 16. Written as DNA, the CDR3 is TGTGCCAGCAGCTTATGGGGATTGGGTGCGGGGGGGCCCCACAATGAGCAGTTCTTC. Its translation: CASSLWGLGAGGPHNEQFF.

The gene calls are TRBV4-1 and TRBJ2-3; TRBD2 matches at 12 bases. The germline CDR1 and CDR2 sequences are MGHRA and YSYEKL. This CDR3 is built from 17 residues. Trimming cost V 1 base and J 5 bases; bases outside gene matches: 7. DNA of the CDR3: TGCGCCAGCAGCCAAGTGGCTAGCGGGGGGGCCGGAGATACGCAGTATTTT. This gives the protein CASSQVASGGAGDTQYF.

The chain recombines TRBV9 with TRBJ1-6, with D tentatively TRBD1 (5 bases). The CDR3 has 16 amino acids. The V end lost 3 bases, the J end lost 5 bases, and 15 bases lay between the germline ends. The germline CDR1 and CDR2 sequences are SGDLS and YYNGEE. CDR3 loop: CASSELGGTHNSPLHF. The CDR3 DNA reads TGTGCCAGCAGCGAGCTGGGGGGTACCCATAATTCACCCCTCCACTTT.

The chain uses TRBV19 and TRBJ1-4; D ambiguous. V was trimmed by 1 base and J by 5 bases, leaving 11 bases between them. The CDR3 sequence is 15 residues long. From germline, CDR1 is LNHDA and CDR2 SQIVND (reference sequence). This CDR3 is CASSIVPGWNEKLFF. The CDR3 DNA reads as TGTGCCAGTAGTATAGTTCCAGGCTGGAATGAAAAACTGTTTTTT.

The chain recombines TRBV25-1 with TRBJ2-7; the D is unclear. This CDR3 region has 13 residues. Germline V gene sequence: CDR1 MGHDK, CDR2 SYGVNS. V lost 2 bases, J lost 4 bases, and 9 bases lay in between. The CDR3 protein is CASSEGPFYEQYF. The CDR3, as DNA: TGTGCCAGCAGTGAAGGCCCTTTTTACGAGCAGTACTTC.

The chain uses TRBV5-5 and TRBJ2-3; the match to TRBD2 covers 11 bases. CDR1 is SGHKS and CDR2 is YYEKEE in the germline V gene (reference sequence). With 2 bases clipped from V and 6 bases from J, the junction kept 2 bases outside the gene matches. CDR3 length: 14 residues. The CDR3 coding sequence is TGTGCCAGCAGCTTTAGCGGGGGGGCGGATACGCAGTATTTT. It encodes CASSFSGGADTQYF.

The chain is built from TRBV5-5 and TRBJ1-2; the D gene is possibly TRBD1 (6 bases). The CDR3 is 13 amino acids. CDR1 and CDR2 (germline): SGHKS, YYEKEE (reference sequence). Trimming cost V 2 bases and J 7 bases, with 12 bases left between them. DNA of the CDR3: TGTGCCAGCAGCTTTATTCAGGGGCCTGGCTACACCTTC. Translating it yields CASSFIQGPGYTF.

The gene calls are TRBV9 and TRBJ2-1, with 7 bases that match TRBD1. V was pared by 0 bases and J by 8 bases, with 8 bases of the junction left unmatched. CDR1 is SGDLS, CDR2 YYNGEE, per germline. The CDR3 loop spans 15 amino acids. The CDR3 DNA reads TGTGCCAGCAGCGTAGTGGGACAGTGGGTGGATGAGCAGTTCTTC. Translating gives CASSVVGQWVDEQFF.

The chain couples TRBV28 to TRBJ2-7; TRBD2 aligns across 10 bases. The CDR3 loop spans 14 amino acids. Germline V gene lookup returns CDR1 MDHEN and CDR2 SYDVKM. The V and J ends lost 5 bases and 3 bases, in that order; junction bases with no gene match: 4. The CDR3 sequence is CASSPLAGGYEQYF. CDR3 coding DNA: TGTGCCAGCAGTCCTTTAGCGGGAGGCTACGAGCAGTACTTC.

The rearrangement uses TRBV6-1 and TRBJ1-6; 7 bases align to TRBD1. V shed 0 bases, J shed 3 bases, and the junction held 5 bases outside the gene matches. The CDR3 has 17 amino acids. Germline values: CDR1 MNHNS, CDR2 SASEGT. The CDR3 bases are TGTGCCAGCAGTGAAGCGGAGGGACAGTTCTATAATTCACCCCTCCACTTT. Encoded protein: CASSEAEGQFYNSPLHF.

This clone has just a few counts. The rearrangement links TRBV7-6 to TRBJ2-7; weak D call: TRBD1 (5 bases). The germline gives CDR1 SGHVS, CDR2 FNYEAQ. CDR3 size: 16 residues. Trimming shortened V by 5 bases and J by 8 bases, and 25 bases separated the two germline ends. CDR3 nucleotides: TGTGCCAGCAGCAGGGGCGCTAGGGGAACGTACGATAAGCAGTACTTC. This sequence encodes CASSRGARGTYDKQYF.

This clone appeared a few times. The CDR3: CASSPVGQGEQYF. In DNA, the CDR3 is TGTGCCAGCAGCCCCGTGGGACAGGGCGAGCAGTACTTC. V and J are TRBV6-2 or TRBV6-3 and TRBJ2-7; TRBD1 matches 9 bases. The germline gives CDR1 MNHEY, CDR2 SVGEGT. The junction had 6 bases not matched to a gene; V was cut back by 6 bases and J by 6 bases. CDR3 length: 13 amino acids.

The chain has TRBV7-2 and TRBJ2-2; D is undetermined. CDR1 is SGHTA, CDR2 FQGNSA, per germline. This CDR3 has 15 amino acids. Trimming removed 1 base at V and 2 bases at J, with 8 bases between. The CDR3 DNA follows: TGTGCCAGCAGCTTAGACTTCACCAACACCGGGGAGCTGTTTTTT. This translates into CASSLDFTNTGELFF.

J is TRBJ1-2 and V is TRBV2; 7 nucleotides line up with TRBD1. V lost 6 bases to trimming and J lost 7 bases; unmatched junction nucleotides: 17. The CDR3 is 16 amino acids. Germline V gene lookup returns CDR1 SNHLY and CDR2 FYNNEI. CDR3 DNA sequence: TGTGCCAGCAGGGGGAAGAGCAGGGGGGAACTCTCTGGCTACACCTTC. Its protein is CASRGKSRGELSGYTF.

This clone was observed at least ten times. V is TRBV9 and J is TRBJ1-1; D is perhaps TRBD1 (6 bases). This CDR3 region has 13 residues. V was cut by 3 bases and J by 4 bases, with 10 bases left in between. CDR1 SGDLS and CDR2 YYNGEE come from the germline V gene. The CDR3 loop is CASSDRDSTEAFF. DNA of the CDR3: TGTGCCAGCAGCGACAGGGATAGCACTGAAGCTTTCTTT.

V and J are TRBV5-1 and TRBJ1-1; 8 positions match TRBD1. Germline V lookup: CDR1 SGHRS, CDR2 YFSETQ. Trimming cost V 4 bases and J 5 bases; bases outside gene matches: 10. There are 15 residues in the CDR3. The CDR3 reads CASSMGTGPRTEAFF. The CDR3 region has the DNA TGCGCCAGCAGCATGGGGACAGGACCAAGGACTGAAGCTTTCTTT. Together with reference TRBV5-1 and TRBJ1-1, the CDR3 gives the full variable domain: KAGVTQTPRYLIKTRGQQVTLSCSPISGHRSVSWYQQTPGQGLQFLFEYFSETQRNKGNFPGRFSGRQFSNSRSEMNVSTLELGDSALYLCASSMGTGPRTEAFFGQGTRLTVV.

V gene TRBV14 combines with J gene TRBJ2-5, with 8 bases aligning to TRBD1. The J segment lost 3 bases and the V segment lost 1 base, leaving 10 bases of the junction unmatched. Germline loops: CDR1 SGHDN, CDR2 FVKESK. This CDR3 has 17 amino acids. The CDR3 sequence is CASSQGKVWTGKETQYF. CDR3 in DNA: TGTGCCAGCAGCCAAGGGAAGGTTTGGACAGGGAAAGAGACCCAGTACTTC. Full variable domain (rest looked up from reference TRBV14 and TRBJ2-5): EAGVTQFPSHSVIEKGQTVTLRCDPISGHDNLYWYRRVMGKEIKFLLHFVKESKQDESGMPNNRFLAERTGGTYSTLKVQPAELEDSGVYFCASSQGKVWTGKETQYFGPGTRLLVL.

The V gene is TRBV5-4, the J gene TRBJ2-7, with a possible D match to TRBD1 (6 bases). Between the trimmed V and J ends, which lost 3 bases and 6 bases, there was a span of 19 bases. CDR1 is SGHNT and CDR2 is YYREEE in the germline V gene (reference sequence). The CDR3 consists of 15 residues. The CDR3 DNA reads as TGTGCCAGCAGCTCCTTACAGGGTGGCCCCCGCGAGCAGTACTTC. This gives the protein CASSSLQGGPREQYF. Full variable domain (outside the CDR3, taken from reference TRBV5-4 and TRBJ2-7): ETGVTQSPTHLIKTRGQQVTLRCSSQSGHNTVSWYQQALGQGPQFIFQYYREEENGRGNFPPRFSGLQFPNYSSELNVNALELDDSALYLCASSSLQGGPREQYFGPGTRLTVT.

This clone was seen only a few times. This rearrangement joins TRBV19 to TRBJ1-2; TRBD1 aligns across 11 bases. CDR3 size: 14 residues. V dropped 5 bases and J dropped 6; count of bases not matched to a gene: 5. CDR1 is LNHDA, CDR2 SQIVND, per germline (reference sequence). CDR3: CASSLGTGGDGYTF. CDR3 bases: TGTGCCAGTAGTCTCGGGACAGGGGGGGATGGCTACACCTTC.